These T cell receptor beta chains were read from a single sample in a study of blood T cell repertoires in COVID-19. The assay was immunoSEQ multiplex PCR, and TCRdb's table has in-frame clones only and misses some. The sample holds roughly 410,000 clones, around 87% seen once. Sequenced: peripheral blood. These receptors all stem from a woman aged 60-70 years with COVID-19, enrolled during active disease. The CDR3 runs from the conserved cysteine through the conserved F or W. Each record gives: J gene, clone size, V gene, D gene, CDR3 protein, CDR3 DNA. The D gene is left open where the match is weak. The size of a clone is reported for some rows only, either as once, few or many, or as a class for expanded clones.

TRBJ2-7,NA,TRBV19,NA,CASSRQGPSYEQYF,TGTGCCAGTAGTAGGCAGGGCCCCTCCTACGAGCAGTACTTC
TRBJ1-2,once,TRBV2,NA,CASKDQGDNYGYTF,TGTGCCAGCAAGGACCAGGGCGACAACTATGGCTACACCTTC
TRBJ2-7,NA,TRBV19,NA,CASSGGPSYEQYF,TGTGCCAGTAGCGGGGGTCCCTCCTACGAGCAGTACTTC
TRBJ1-1,NA,TRBV5-1,TRBD1,CASSLGQGGGTEAFF,TGCGCCAGCAGCTTGGGACAGGGCGGAGGTACTGAAGCTTTCTTT
TRBJ1-3,NA,TRBV20-1,NA,CAGGRNTIYF,TGCGCGGGAGGGCGAAACACCATATATTTT
TRBJ2-1,NA,TRBV19,TRBD2,CASSPRQGPILAGGTYNEQFF,TGTGCCAGTAGTCCCCGACAGGGACCTATACTAGCGGGGGGTACCTACAATGAGCAGTTCTTC
TRBJ2-1,NA,TRBV13,TRBD1,CASSLDRVKDEQFF,TGTGCCAGCAGCCTGGACAGGGTAAAAGATGAGCAGTTCTTC
TRBJ2-3,NA,TRBV3-1/TRBV3-2,TRBD2,CASSHRTSGGTQYF,TGTGCCAGCAGCCACAGGACTAGCGGTGGGACGCAGTATTTT
TRBJ1-6,NA,TRBV27,TRBD1,CASTYMGQGGASPLHF,TGTGCCAGCACCTACATGGGCCAGGGGGGTGCTTCACCCCTCCACTTT
TRBJ1-2,NA,TRBV7-5,NA,CVRSLDPGPKYGYTF,TGTGTCAGAAGCTTAGACCCTGGGCCAAAGTATGGCTACACCTTC
TRBJ1-4,NA,TRBV6-2/TRBV6-3,TRBD1,CASSTGTDEKLFF,TGTGCCAGCAGTACCGGGACAGATGAAAAACTGTTTTTT
TRBJ2-2,NA,TRBV7-3,TRBD1,CASSHGQGSTGELFF,TGTGCCAGCAGCCACGGACAGGGGAGTACCGGGGAGCTGTTTTTT
TRBJ1-5,NA,TRBV5-1,NA,CASSLGTNRNQPQHF,TGCGCCAGCAGCTTGGGTACTAACAGGAATCAGCCCCAGCATTTT
TRBJ2-5,NA,TRBV28,NA,CASSQGPETQYF,TGTGCCAGTAGTCAGGGCCCCGAGACCCAGTACTTC
TRBJ1-2,NA,TRBV7-3,TRBD1,CASNGRTGRIPTF,TGTGCCAGCAACGGCCGGACAGGGAGGATTCCCACCTTC
TRBJ1-2,NA,TRBV19,TRBD1,CASNEAGTAHNYGYTF,TGTGCCAGTAACGAGGCGGGGACAGCCCATAACTATGGCTACACCTTC
TRBJ2-1,NA,TRBV4-2,TRBD2,CASSQALAGAFNEQFF,TGTGCCAGCAGCCAGGCCCTAGCGGGGGCGTTTAATGAGCAGTTCTTC
TRBJ1-1,NA,TRBV19,TRBD1,CASITGTANTEAFF,TGTGCCAGTATAACCGGGACAGCGAACACTGAAGCTTTCTTT
TRBJ2-7,NA,TRBV29-1,TRBD1,CSVLGQGLYEQYF,TGCAGCGTTTTAGGACAGGGTCTCTACGAGCAGTACTTC
TRBJ1-5,NA,TRBV6-1,NA,CASSELVNYSNQPQHF,TGTGCCAGCAGTGAATTGGTAAACTATAGCAATCAGCCCCAGCATTTT
TRBJ2-5,NA,TRBV9,TRBD2,CASSSQGTSGTNQETQYF,TGTGCCAGCAGCTCCCAGGGGACTAGCGGGACAAACCAAGAGACCCAGTACTTC
TRBJ1-2,NA,TRBV15,NA,CATSRAANYGYTF,TGTGCCACCAGCAGAGCCGCTAACTATGGCTACACCTTC
TRBJ2-7,NA,TRBV7-8,NA,CASRPGQKTYEQYF,TGTGCCAGCAGACCCGGACAGAAGACCTACGAGCAGTACTTC
TRBJ1-3,NA,TRBV7-6,NA,CASSSVGPLGNTIYF,TGTGCCAGCAGCTCCGTGGGCCCGCTTGGAAACACCATATATTTT
TRBJ2-2,NA,TRBV18,NA,CASSPPSAGELFF,TGTGCCAGCTCACCACCTTCGGCCGGGGAGCTGTTTTTT
TRBJ2-3,NA,TRBV4-1,TRBD2,CASSQDRAASGGEDTQYF,TGCGCCAGCAGCCAAGATCGCGCGGCTAGCGGGGGGGAGGATACGCAGTATTTT
TRBJ2-7,NA,TRBV5-1,TRBD2,CASSPGLDYEQYF,TGCGCCAGCAGCCCGGGACTAGACTACGAGCAGTACTTC
TRBJ2-2,NA,TRBV28,NA,CASSLPGRELTGELFF,TGTGCCAGCAGTTTACCTGGCAGGGAACTCACCGGGGAGCTGTTTTTT
TRBJ2-2,NA,TRBV3-1/TRBV3-2,TRBD2,CASSQDRGLAGGSGELFF,TGTGCCAGCAGCCAAGATCGGGGACTAGCGGGGGGCTCCGGGGAGCTGTTTTTT
TRBJ2-7,NA,TRBV3-1/TRBV3-2,TRBD2,CASTTSGGAREQYF,TGTGCCAGCACCACTAGCGGGGGGGCGAGGGAGCAGTACTTC
TRBJ1-6,NA,TRBV4-1,NA,CASSQVAKGGGTLHF,TGCGCCAGCAGCCAAGTTGCTAAGGGGGGGGGTACCCTCCACTTT
TRBJ1-5,NA,TRBV18,NA,CASSPSPPTTLSTQHF,TGTGCCAGCTCACCAAGTCCTCCTACGACACTTTCAACCCAGCATTTT
TRBJ1-2,few,TRBV3-1/TRBV3-2,TRBD1,CASSQDLFWGRGLHGYTF,TGTGCCAGCAGCCAAGATCTGTTTTGGGGCAGGGGGCTTCATGGCTACACCTTC